The 3 T cell receptor beta chains below all came from one sample that was sequenced in a study of blood T cell repertoires in COVID-19. Clones were read by immunoSEQ multiplex PCR, and TCRdb kept only the in-frame ones, dropping some. The data show 200,000 to 300,000 clones, approximately 88% seen once. The sample comprised PBMCs or T cells enriched from blood (not recorded which). The receptors derive from a woman between 40 and 55 years old with acute COVID-19.

The chain has TRBV19 and TRBJ1-5, with D maybe TRBD1 (5 bases). The germline gives CDR1 LNHDA, CDR2 SQIVND (reference sequence). CDR3 size: 13 residues. V shed 7 bases and J shed 4 bases, with 11 bases lying between them. As DNA, the CDR3 is TGTGCCAGTAAGCCCAGGGCTAATCAGCCCCAGCATTTT. Translating gives CASKPRANQPQHF.

The gene calls are TRBV18 and TRBJ1-2, with 8 bases that match TRBD1. The length of the CDR3 is 14 residues. CDR1 is KGHSH and CDR2 is LQKENI in the germline V gene. V gave up 3 bases and J gave up 3 bases; unmatched junction bases: 3. The CDR3 is CASSPQTGDYGYTF. The CDR3 nucleotides are TGTGCCAGCTCACCGCAGACAGGGGACTATGGCTACACCTTC.

The chain links TRBV27 to TRBJ2-5; perhaps TRBD2 as D (6 bases). V lost 3 bases to trimming and J lost 5 bases, with 16 bases between them. CDR1 and CDR2 from the germline V gene are MNHEY and SMNVEV (reference sequence). The CDR3 is 15 amino acids. CDR3 DNA: TGTGCCAGCAGTTTGCGGGGTCGGGTTCAGGAGACCCAGTACTTC. Protein: CASSLRGRVQETQYF.